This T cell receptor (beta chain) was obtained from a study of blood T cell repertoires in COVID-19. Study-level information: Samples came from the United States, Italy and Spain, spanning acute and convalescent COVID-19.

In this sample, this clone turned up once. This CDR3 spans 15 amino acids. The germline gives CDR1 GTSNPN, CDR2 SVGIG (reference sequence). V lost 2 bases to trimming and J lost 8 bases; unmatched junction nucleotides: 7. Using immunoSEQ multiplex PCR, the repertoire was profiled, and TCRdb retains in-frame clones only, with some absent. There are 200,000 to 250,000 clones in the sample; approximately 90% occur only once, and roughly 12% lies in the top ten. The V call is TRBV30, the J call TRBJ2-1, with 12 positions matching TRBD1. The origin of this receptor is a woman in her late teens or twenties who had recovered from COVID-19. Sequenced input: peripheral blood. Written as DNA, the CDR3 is TGTGCCTGGAGTCCCGGGACAGGGGGCTGGGATGAGCAGTTCTTC. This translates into CAWSPGTGGWDEQFF.